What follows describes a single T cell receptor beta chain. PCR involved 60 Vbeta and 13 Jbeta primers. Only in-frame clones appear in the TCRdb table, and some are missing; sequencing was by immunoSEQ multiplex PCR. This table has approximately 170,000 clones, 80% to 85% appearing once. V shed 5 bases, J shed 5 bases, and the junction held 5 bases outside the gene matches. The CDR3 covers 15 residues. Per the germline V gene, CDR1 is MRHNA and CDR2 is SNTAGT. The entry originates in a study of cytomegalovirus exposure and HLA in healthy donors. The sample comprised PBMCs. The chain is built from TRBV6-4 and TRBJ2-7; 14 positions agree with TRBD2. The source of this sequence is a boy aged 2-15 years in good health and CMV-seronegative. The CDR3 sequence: CASSKGLAGDNEQYF. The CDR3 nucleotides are TGTGCCAGCAGTAAGGGACTAGCGGGAGACAACGAGCAGTACTTC.